Listed below are T cell receptor beta chains from one sample, sequenced in a study of cytomegalovirus exposure and HLA in healthy donors. Some clones are missing from TCRdb's copy, which holds only in-frame ones; the method was immunoSEQ multiplex PCR. The repertoire includes roughly 150,000 clones, 80% of them detected once, and 13% to 15% sits in the top ten. What was sequenced was PBMCs. These receptors originate from a middle-aged woman in good health and CMV-seronegative. CDR3s include the opening cysteine and the closing phenylalanine or tryptophan. The D gene is left open where the match is weak. Clone size is given for some rows only: seen once, a few or many times, or a class if the clone is expanded.

>TRBV7-2|-|TRBD1|TRBJ1-4
TGTGCCAGCAGCCTAACAGGGGTTGGGGAAAAACTGTTTTTT
CASSLTGVGEKLFF
>TRBV11-2|-|TRBD2|TRBJ2-1
TGTGCCAGCAGCGTTGGGACTAACCCTCACAATGAGCAGTTCTTC
CASSVGTNPHNEQFF
>TRBV16|-|TRBD1|TRBJ1-5
TGTGCCAGCAGCCGTAGTGGACAGGCCAAAAATCAGCCCCAGCATTTT
CASSRSGQAKNQPQHF
>TRBV9|-|TRBD1|TRBJ1-2
TGTGCCAGCAGCGTAGCTCACAGGGGCCCCTCTGGCTACACCTTC
CASSVAHRGPSGYTF
>TRBV6-5|-|-|TRBJ1-1
TGTGCCAGCCTCCGGGGCACTGAAGCTTTCTTT
CASLRGTEAFF
>TRBV6-5|-|TRBD1|TRBJ1-1
TGTGCCAGCAGGGAAGGACAGGGTAACACTGAAGCTTTCTTT
CASREGQGNTEAFF
>TRBV7-9|-|-|TRBJ2-3
TGTGCCAGCAGCTTAGTTGGCGGGGGCACAGATACGCAGTATTTT
CASSLVGGGTDTQYF
>TRBV10-3|-|-|TRBJ2-5
TGTGCCATCAGTGAGTCTTGGGACTCCCTCGCTGGCGAAAAGACCCAGTACTTC
CAISESWDSLAGEKTQYF
>TRBV7-9|-|TRBD2|TRBJ2-1
TGTGCCAGCAGCTTCGGGACTACCATCAATGAGCAGTTCTTC
CASSFGTTINEQFF
>TRBV1|-|-|TRBJ1-4
TGCACCAGCAGGGGGGGGTTAGCGAGGTCGGAAAAACTGTTTTTT
CTSRGGLARSEKLFF
>TRBV5-6|few|-|TRBJ1-2
TGTGCCAGCAGCTTGAGGGAGGGCCAATATGGCTACACCTTC
CASSLREGQYGYTF
>TRBV29-1|few|TRBD2|TRBJ2-1
TGCAGCGTTGCAGCGGGGGATTGGAATGAGCAGTTCTTC
CSVAAGDWNEQFF
>TRBV15|once|TRBD2|TRBJ2-2
TGTGCCACCAGCAGAGAACTAGCGGGAGCAACCGGGGAGCTGTTTTTT
CATSRELAGATGELFF
>TRBV28|-|-|TRBJ2-1
TGTGCCAGCAGTTCTATTAGTCTATACAATGAGCAGTTCTTC
CASSSISLYNEQFF
>TRBV11-3|-|-|TRBJ1-1
TGTGCCAGCAGCGCCTACTCCGGTCCTTGGAACACTGAAGCTTTCTTT
CASSAYSGPWNTEAFF
>TRBV20-1|few|-|TRBJ2-3
TGCAGTGCTAGACTAGATACGCAGTATTTT
CSARLDTQYF
>TRBV4-2|-|TRBD2|TRBJ2-1
TGTGCCAGCAGAGGGACTAGCGAGTACAATGAGCAGTTCTTC
CASRGTSEYNEQFF